This TCR beta chain originates from a study of beta chain features in type 1 diabetes. Regarding the study as a whole: Moderate yet significant TCRB CDR3 shortening was seen in Type 1 diabetes patients in all four CD4+ subsets. Sequencing from cDNA could over-represent high-TCR-expressing cells.

Sorting of CD4+ naive, central memory, regulatory and stem cell-like memory cells was performed via CD45RO/CCR7/CD25/CD127/CD95/CD27. Germline V lookup: CDR1 SGHTA, CDR2 FQGNSA. V gave up 1 base and J gave up 6 bases, with 15 bases separating them. The CDR3 has 15 residues. The study reverse transcribed the entire isolated RNA, so it sequenced expressed TCRB transcripts. Produced via immunoSEQ multiplex PCR; TCRdb's table is partial and in-frame only. The table records 630,000 or so clones, more than 13% of them present only once. This clone was counted between two and nine times. What it binds is unknown.

This receptor was identified in a man aged 18 to 29 with type 1 diabetes. Sequencing was carried out using naive CD4+ T cells from blood. V usage is TRBV7-2 and J usage is TRBJ1-1; no firm D call. The CDR3 loop reads CASSLVSGGLAEAFF. DNA for the CDR3: TGTGCCAGCAGCTTAGTTAGCGGAGGGCTCGCTGAAGCTTTCTTT.